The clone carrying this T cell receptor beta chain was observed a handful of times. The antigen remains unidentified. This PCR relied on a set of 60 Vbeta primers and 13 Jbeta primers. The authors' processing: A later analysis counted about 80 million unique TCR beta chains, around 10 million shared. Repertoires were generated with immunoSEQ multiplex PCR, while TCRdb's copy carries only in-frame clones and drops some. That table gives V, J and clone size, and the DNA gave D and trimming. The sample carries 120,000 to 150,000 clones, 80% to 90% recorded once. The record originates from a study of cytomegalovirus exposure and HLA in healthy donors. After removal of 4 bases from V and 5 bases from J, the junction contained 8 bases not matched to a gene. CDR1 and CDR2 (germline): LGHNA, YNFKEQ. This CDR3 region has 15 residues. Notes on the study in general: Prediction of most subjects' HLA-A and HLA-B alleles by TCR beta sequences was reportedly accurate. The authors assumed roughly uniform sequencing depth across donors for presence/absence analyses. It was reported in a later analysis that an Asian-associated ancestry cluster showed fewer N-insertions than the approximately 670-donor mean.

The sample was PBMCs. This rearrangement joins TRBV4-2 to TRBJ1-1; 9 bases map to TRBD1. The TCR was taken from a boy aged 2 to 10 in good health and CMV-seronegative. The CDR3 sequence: CASSPRQGGRTEAFF. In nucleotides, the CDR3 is TGTGCCAGCAGCCCAAGACAGGGGGGTAGAACTGAAGCTTTCTTT.